Listed below are T cell receptor beta chains from one sample, sequenced in a study of shared clonotypes between healthy human individuals. Sequencing used immunoSEQ multiplex PCR; TCRdb keeps in-frame clones, though not all of them. The sample has some 2,400,000 clones; approximately 96% are singletons. What was sequenced was naive CD4+ T cells sorted from blood. These receptors came from a man younger than 35 in good health. The CDR3 runs from the conserved cysteine through the conserved F or W. The order of the fields is J gene, V gene, clone size, D gene, CDR3 length, CDR3 DNA, CDR3 protein. A D gene is named only where the DNA matches it firmly. The size of a clone is reported for some rows only, either as once, few or many, or as a class for expanded clones.

>TRBJ1-6|TRBV5-6|-|-|15
TGTGCCAGCAGCTTGGATTCAGGGAGCCGGTCACCCCTCCACTTT
CASSLDSGSRSPLHF
>TRBJ2-3|TRBV5-4|once|TRBD2|15
TGTGCCAGCAGCTTGGTCGGGGGGGCGACAGATACGCAGTATTTT
CASSLVGGATDTQYF
>TRBJ1-1|TRBV28|-|-|12
TGTGCCAGCAGTTTAAACCCACCTGAAGCTTTCTTT
CASSLNPPEAFF
>TRBJ2-7|TRBV7-2|-|TRBD2|16
TGTGCCAGCAGCTTAGCTGGGACTAGCGCAACCTACGAGCAGTACTTC
CASSLAGTSATYEQYF
>TRBJ2-4|TRBV6-1|once|-|16
TGTGCCAGCAGTGACTTGGACAGACTAGCCAAAAACATTCAGTACTTC
CASSDLDRLAKNIQYF
>TRBJ2-7|TRBV10-1|-|TRBD2|14
TGCGCCAGCAGCCCGGGACTAGCGGGCTACGAGCAGTACTTC
CASSPGLAGYEQYF
>TRBJ2-5|TRBV5-4|-|-|13
TGTGCCAGCAGCTTGCAGGGGCAAGAGACCCAGTACTTC
CASSLQGQETQYF
>TRBJ2-3|TRBV18|-|TRBD2|16
TGTGCCAGCTCACCACCGAGCGGGGGGGTAAAAGATACGCAGTATTTT
CASSPPSGGVKDTQYF
>TRBJ1-1|TRBV7-2|-|-|14
TGTGCCAGCAGCTTAAACCCCAAGAACACTGAAGCTTTCTTT
CASSLNPKNTEAFF
>TRBJ1-2|TRBV5-6|-|-|11
TGTGCCAGCAGCTTTCGGCAGCGTTACACCTTC
CASSFRQRYTF
>TRBJ1-5|TRBV6-5|-|-|15
TGTGCCAGCAGTCCCCGCAGGGTTGGCAATCAGCCCCAGCATTTT
CASSPRRVGNQPQHF
>TRBJ2-7|TRBV5-4|-|-|13
TGTGCCAGCAGCCCGGACCCCTCCTACGAGCAGTACTTC
CASSPDPSYEQYF
>TRBJ1-2|TRBV28|-|-|13
TGTGCCAGCAGGCACCGGGCCCTCGGGGGCTACACCTTC
CASRHRALGGYTF
>TRBJ2-5|TRBV6-6|-|TRBD2|15
TGTGCCAGCAGTCACGGGACTAGCGGGGTGAAGACCCAGTACTTC
CASSHGTSGVKTQYF
>TRBJ2-2|TRBV5-1|-|TRBD1|15
TGCGCCAGCAGCTCCGGACAGGGGTCGGCCGGGGAGCTGTTTTTT
CASSSGQGSAGELFF
>TRBJ2-3|TRBV11-2|-|TRBD2|18
TGTGCCAGCAGCTTGTTAGCGGGGGGGAACCGAGACACAGATACGCAGTATTTT
CASSLLAGGNRDTDTQYF
>TRBJ2-7|TRBV18|-|-|14
TGTGCCAGCTCACTATATAGGAGATCCTACGAGCAGTACTTC
CASSLYRRSYEQYF
>TRBJ1-6|TRBV7-9|-|-|15
TGTGCCAGCAGCCCGGGGGGGGAATATAATTCACCCCTCCACTTT
CASSPGGEYNSPLHF
>TRBJ1-2|TRBV7-2|-|-|12
TGTGCCAGCAGCTTTCGGAACTATGGCTACACCTTC
CASSFRNYGYTF
>TRBJ1-2|TRBV29-1|-|TRBD1|14
TGCAGCATAAATCAGGGACAGGGTCTTAATGGCTACACCTTC
CSINQGQGLNGYTF
>TRBJ2-3|TRBV12-5|once|-|16
TGTGCTAGTGGTTTGGGGGTAGCGGCCTCCACAGATACGCAGTATTTT
CASGLGVAASTDTQYF
>TRBJ1-2|TRBV27|-|-|14
TGTGCCAGCAGTTTATCGGGAGCTAACTATGGCTACACCTTC
CASSLSGANYGYTF
>TRBJ2-3|TRBV5-6|-|TRBD2|16
TGTGCCAGCAGCATCGTAGCGGGAGATCGTACAGATACGCAGTATTTT
CASSIVAGDRTDTQYF
>TRBJ1-1|TRBV30|-|-|16
TGTGCCTGGAGTGTACGGCAGTACTCAATGAACACTGAAGCTTTCTTT
CAWSVRQYSMNTEAFF
>TRBJ1-1|TRBV28|-|-|12
TGTGCCAGCCAAGGAGGGGGCACTGAAGCTTTCTTT
CASQGGGTEAFF
>TRBJ1-2|TRBV7-2|-|-|13
TGTGCCAGCAGCCCGTCGGGCTCCTATGGCTACACCTTC
CASSPSGSYGYTF
>TRBJ1-1|TRBV9|-|-|14
TGTGCCAGCAGCGTAGAGGGGTCGGGCACTGAAGCTTTCTTT
CASSVEGSGTEAFF
>TRBJ2-7|TRBV5-4|-|TRBD1|14
TGTGCCAGCAGCAAGGGACAGCTAACCCCCGAGCAGTACTTC
CASSKGQLTPEQYF
>TRBJ2-1|TRBV2|-|TRBD2|18
TGTGCCAGCAGTGAACCGTCTAGCGGGGGCCCCTCCTACAATGAGCAGTTCTTC
CASSEPSSGGPSYNEQFF
>TRBJ1-3|TRBV2|-|-|15
TGTGCCAGCAGGGAAGGGGTGGCCTCTGGAAACACCATATATTTT
CASREGVASGNTIYF
>TRBJ1-6|TRBV6-5|-|-|15
TGTGCCAGCAGTTTCGCGGGGGCAGGGAATTCACCCCTCCACTTT
CASSFAGAGNSPLHF
>TRBJ1-4|TRBV29-1|-|-|15
TGCAGCGTTGATCAGGTGGAAGGAGGGAGAGAAAAACTGTTTTTT
CSVDQVEGGREKLFF
>TRBJ2-5|TRBV5-1|-|-|14
TGCGCCAGCAGCTTGGTCTCACCTAAGGCGGCCCAGTACTTC
CASSLVSPKAAQYF
>TRBJ1-5|TRBV30|-|-|13
TGTGCCTGGAGTGGCGGTAGCAATCAGCCCCAGCATTTT
CAWSGGSNQPQHF
>TRBJ1-5|TRBV6-5|-|-|15
TGTGCCAGCAGACCGTCCGGGACACCTAATCAGCCCCAGCATTTT
CASRPSGTPNQPQHF
>TRBJ2-2|TRBV11-2|-|-|14
TGTGCCAGCAGCTTAGTACTTCCGGCCGGGGAGCTGTTTTTT
CASSLVLPAGELFF
>TRBJ2-7|TRBV9|-|TRBD1|16
TGTGCCAGCAGCGTAGGTTGGACAGGGGGATCCTACGAGCAGTACTTC
CASSVGWTGGSYEQYF
>TRBJ2-1|TRBV25-1|-|TRBD2|13
TGTGCCAGCGCCCAGCGGGAGACGGCTGAGCAGTTCTTC
CASAQRETAEQFF
>TRBJ2-1|TRBV4-2|-|-|15
TGTGCCAGCAGCCGATCCACTGTTATCTACAATGAGCAGTTCTTC
CASSRSTVIYNEQFF
>TRBJ2-3|TRBV19|-|TRBD2|15
TGTGCCAGTAGTCAGACTAGCGGGAATCCAGATACGCAGTATTTT
CASSQTSGNPDTQYF
>TRBJ2-6|TRBV4-3|-|-|16
TGCGCCAGCAGCTCCCCGGGTGGCTCTGGGGCCAACGTCCTGACTTTC
CASSSPGGSGANVLTF
>TRBJ1-3|TRBV15|-|TRBD1|15
TGTGCCACCAGCAGGACAGGGGAAGCTGGAAACACCATATATTTT
CATSRTGEAGNTIYF
>TRBJ1-2|TRBV7-9|-|TRBD1|14
TGTGCCAGCAGCTCCGGGACAGGGGACTATGGCTACACCTTC
CASSSGTGDYGYTF
>TRBJ1-1|TRBV5-1|-|-|15
TGCGCCAGCAGCTCAACCACAGCTTTGGGCACTGAAGCTTTCTTT
CASSSTTALGTEAFF
>TRBJ2-5|TRBV9|-|-|13
TGTGCCAGCAGCGTAGTTGAGGGAGAGACCCAGTACTTC
CASSVVEGETQYF